This note documents a single T cell receptor (beta chain) sequence. The data were taken from a study of blood T cell repertoires in COVID-19. V was clipped by 5 bases and J by 8 bases; unmatched bases: 4. The CDR3 is 14 amino acids. Germline V lookup: CDR1 SEHNR, CDR2 FQNEAQ (reference sequence). Assay used: immunoSEQ multiplex PCR; TCRdb lists only in-frame clones, some missing. The sample carries a few hundred thousand clones, about four fifths recorded once. Material: peripheral blood. The source of this sequence is a person aged 65 to 85 with COVID-19, enrolled during active disease. V gene TRBV7-9 combines with J gene TRBJ2-1, with TRBD2 matching over 12 bases. CDR3: CASSPSGRADEQFF. CDR3 nucleotide sequence: TGTGCCAGCAGCCCTAGCGGGAGGGCCGATGAGCAGTTCTTC.